One and the same sample provided the 19 T cell receptor beta chains below, sequenced in a study of cytomegalovirus exposure and HLA in healthy donors. The study ran its PCR with 60 Vbeta and 13 Jbeta primers. Only in-frame clones appear in the TCRdb table, and some are missing; sequencing was by immunoSEQ multiplex PCR. This sample carries about 140,000 clones, with more than 0.8% going to the ten biggest clones. Sequencing was performed on PBMCs. The receptors originated from a male donor in good health and CMV-seronegative.

The chain combines TRBV28 with TRBJ2-7; possibly TRBD2 for D (5 bases). The length of the CDR3 is 12 residues. Trimming shortened V by 3 bases and J by 5 bases, and 8 bases separated the two germline ends. Germline V gives CDR1 MDHEN, CDR2 SYDVKM. Here the CDR3 reads CASSFAGDEQYF. The CDR3 nucleotides are TGTGCCAGCAGTTTCGCGGGCGACGAGCAGTACTTC.

The rearrangement links TRBV19 to TRBJ2-3; possible D gene TRBD1, 6 bases. The CDR3 extends over 17 amino acids. V lost 6 bases and J lost 7, with 26 bases in between. The germline CDR1 and CDR2 sequences are LNHDA and SQIVND (reference sequence). The CDR3 DNA follows: TGTGCCAGTAGAACCAGGGGAGCGCTGTCAGCGGTGAATACGCAGTATTTT. This sequence encodes CASRTRGALSAVNTQYF.

The chain joins TRBV9 to TRBJ1-4, with 9 bases fitting TRBD1. The CDR3 spans 17 residues. Trimming at V came to 2 bases and at J to 1 base, leaving 6 bases not matched to a gene. Per germline, CDR1 SGDLS and CDR2 YYNGEE. The CDR3 sequence is CASSVGTGWGTNEKLFF. As DNA, the CDR3 is TGTGCCAGCAGCGTTGGGACAGGGTGGGGAACTAATGAAAAACTGTTTTTT.

The chain has TRBV27 and TRBJ2-1, with TRBD1 identical over 9 bases. V lost 5 bases to trimming and J lost 2 bases; unmatched junction nucleotides: 1. This CDR3 is 14 amino acids long. CDR1 is MNHEY, CDR2 SMNVEV, per germline (reference sequence). The CDR3 loop reads CASSRDRAYNEQFF. For the CDR3, the DNA is TGTGCCAGCAGTAGGGACAGGGCCTACAATGAGCAGTTCTTC.

The chain combines TRBV4-1 with TRBJ1-2; TRBD1 aligns across 7 bases. The CDR3 is made up of 15 amino acids. V lost 0 bases and J lost 7; bases outside the gene matches: 8. Germline V CDR1 and CDR2: MGHRA, YSYEKL. CDR3 residues: CASSQELGRGSGYTF. CDR3 coding DNA: TGCGCCAGCAGCCAAGAACTCGGCAGGGGGAGTGGCTACACCTTC.

This chain joins TRBV27 and TRBJ1-2, with TRBD1 identical over 10 bases. CDR1 and CDR2 from the germline V gene are MNHEY and SMNVEV (reference sequence). The J segment lost 8 bases and the V segment lost 4 bases, leaving 10 bases of the junction unmatched. The CDR3 extends over 15 amino acids. The CDR3 region is CASSYGTGVRGGYTF. The CDR3 DNA sequence: TGTGCCAGCAGTTACGGGACAGGGGTTAGAGGGGGCTACACCTTC.

This sequence joins TRBV14 and TRBJ2-3; 9 nucleotides match TRBD2. V lost 3 bases to trimming and J lost 2 bases; unmatched junction nucleotides: 9. In germline, CDR1 is SGHDN, CDR2 FVKESK. The CDR3 length is 17 residues. The CDR3 loop is CASSHTGLAGPTDTQYF. The CDR3 coding sequence is TGTGCCAGCAGCCACACCGGGCTAGCGGGACCCACAGATACGCAGTATTTT.

The chain joins TRBV6-5 to TRBJ2-5; TRBD2 aligns across 15 bases. CDR3 length: 12 amino acids. The V segment lost 10 bases and the J segment 14 bases; nucleotides outside the gene matches: 8. CDR1 MNHEY and CDR2 SVGAGI come from the germline V gene. The CDR3 sequence is CATGTSGGSCYF. CDR3 DNA sequence: TGTGCCACCGGGACTAGCGGGGGGTCTTGCTACTTC.

The chain combines TRBV6-6 with TRBJ2-7; D not certain. The CDR3 length is 14 residues. Trimming cost V 6 bases and J 6 bases, with 18 bases left between them. Germline V gives CDR1 MNHNY, CDR2 SVGAGI (reference sequence). The CDR3 sequence: CASSPLTSGGEQYF. The CDR3 nucleotides read TGTGCCAGCAGCCCCTTGACGTCGGGTGGCGAGCAGTACTTC.

The chain combines TRBV9 with TRBJ1-6; 7 bases agree with TRBD1. With V trimmed by 7 bases and J by 6 bases, 7 bases remained unmatched. The CDR3 has 14 residues. Germline values: CDR1 SGDLS, CDR2 YYNGEE. The CDR3 sequence is CASQTGDLNSPLHF. CDR3 DNA sequence: TGTGCCAGCCAAACAGGGGACCTTAATTCACCCCTCCACTTT.

This chain links TRBV5-4 with TRBJ1-2; D may be TRBD1 (5 bases). The germline V and J ends were trimmed by 1 base and 4 bases, with 11 bases remaining between them. In germline, CDR1 is SGHNT, CDR2 YYREEE (reference sequence). The CDR3 has 14 residues. The CDR3 DNA reads as TGTGCCAGCAGCTTGCCAGGGACTTCCTATGGCTACACCTTC. Protein: CASSLPGTSYGYTF.

The genes are TRBV7-9 and TRBJ2-5; D is possibly TRBD2 (6 bases). Trimming pared 5 bases from V and 5 bases from J, leaving 12 bases between. CDR1 and CDR2 from the germline V gene are SEHNR and FQNEAQ (reference sequence). The CDR3 is made up of 13 amino acids. The chain's CDR3 is CASSPASGETQYF. CDR3 sequence (DNA): TGTGCCAGCAGCCCCGCGAGCGGGGAGACCCAGTACTTC.

V is TRBV19 and J is TRBJ1-5; D may be TRBD1 (6 bases). CDR3 size: 16 residues. The V end lost 6 bases, the J end lost 4 bases, and 19 bases lay between the germline ends. Germline CDR1 is LNHDA and CDR2 is SQIVND (reference sequence). CDR3 nucleotide sequence: TGTGCCAGTAGACGCTACAGGGATCGCTCAAATCAGCCCCAGCATTTT. This codes for CASRRYRDRSNQPQHF.

The rearrangement uses TRBV25-1 and TRBJ1-6, with D possibly matching TRBD1 (5 bases). The germline V gene has CDR1 MGHDK and CDR2 SYGVNS. The CDR3 is 13 residues long. The ends were cut back, 8 bases at V and 6 bases at J, with 11 bases in the middle. The CDR3 here is CASQRDFNSPLHF. CDR3 nucleotides: TGTGCCAGCCAAAGGGACTTTAATTCACCCCTCCACTTT.

Note on this clone: At the DNA level, this CDR3 is encoded by other sequences in the same sample as well. The rearrangement links TRBV6-5 to TRBJ2-7; 7 positions agree with TRBD1. Looked up from germline, CDR1 is MNHEY and CDR2 is SVGAGI. Trimming cost V 5 bases and J 2 bases; bases outside gene matches: 3. The CDR3 is made up of 13 amino acids. The CDR3 DNA follows: TGTGCCAGCAGTCGCGACAGGGCCTACGAGCAGTACTTC. Its protein is CASSRDRAYEQYF.

In the case of this clone: A read error may produce the germline difference seen at one junction end. The chain joins TRBV5-1 to TRBJ1-5; perhaps TRBD1 as D (6 bases). The germline gives CDR1 SGHRS, CDR2 YFSETQ. This CDR3 is 14 amino acids long. The CDR3 reads CASSLNAGDQSQHF. Here the CDR3 DNA reads TGCGCCAGCAGCTTGAACGCAGGGGATCAGTCCCAGCATTTT. The complete variable domain, with remaining parts taken from reference TRBV5-1 and TRBJ1-5, reads KAGVTQTPRYLIKTRGQQVTLSCSPISGHRSVSWYQQTPGQGLQFLFEYFSETQRNKGNFPGRFSGRQFSNSRSEMNVSTLELGDSALYLCASSLNAGDQSQHFGDGTRLSIL.

The CDR3: CASGQGLDEQFF. The CDR3 coding sequence is TGTGCCAGCGGACAGGGTTTGGATGAGCAGTTCTTC. The V and J genes are TRBV10-3 and TRBJ2-1; 8 bases match TRBD1. The CDR3 totals 12 residues. The ends lost 10 bases at V and 8 bases at J; junction bases unmatched: 7. Per germline, CDR1 ENHRY and CDR2 SYGVKD.

The gene calls are TRBV7-9 and TRBJ2-7, with a tentative D call TRBD1 (6 bases). Germline CDR1 SEHNR, CDR2 FQNEAQ (reference sequence). The CDR3 runs 14 residues. V was pared by 4 bases and J by 5 bases, with 15 bases between. The CDR3 region has the DNA TGTGCCAGCAGCTCCCCCCAGGGGCCTGACGAGCAGTACTTC. Translated, it gives CASSSPQGPDEQYF.

CDR3 amino acids: CASSPQGHYGYTF. CDR3 DNA: TGTGCCAGCAGCCCCCAGGGCCACTATGGCTACACCTTC. The chain employs TRBV14 and TRBJ1-2; maybe TRBD1 (5 bases). CDR1 is SGHDN, CDR2 FVKESK, per germline. The V end was cut by 4 bases, the J end by 3 bases, with 9 bases between. The CDR3 spans 13 residues. Complete variable domain (other parts from reference TRBV14 and TRBJ1-2): EAGVTQFPSHSVIEKGQTVTLRCDPISGHDNLYWYRRVMGKEIKFLLHFVKESKQDESGMPNNRFLAERTGGTYSTLKVQPAELEDSGVYFCASSPQGHYGYTFGSGTRLTVV.